A selection of T cell receptor beta chains follows, all from one sample in a study of T cell repertoires in cytomegalovirus infection. TCRdb processed the reads anew with MiXCR; each CDR3 protein has one entry. The sample gives more than 150,000 distinct CDR3 sequences, roughly a sixth of which show up once; around 19% is in the top ten. The sequencing sample was made of CD8+ T cells from PBMCs. These receptors originate from a human donor in good health (CMV status not recorded). Some clones in this sample may be carry-over from other donors' samples. Both conserved end residues are trimmed from each CDR3. Part of the rows lack a size; the others show once, few, many or a class for expanded clones.

-	TRBV29-1	TRBJ2-1	SVDPLLSRGDEQF
few	TRBV28	TRBJ2-1	ASSLGLAVWNEQF
few	TRBV6-1	TRBJ2-7	ASSVYRGTYEQY
-	TRBV6-1	TRBJ2-5	ASSEARGETQY
-	TRBV5-1	TRBJ2-3	ASSTGQDYTDTQY
few	TRBV6-2/TRBV6-3	TRBJ1-2	ASSYDFTGGYT
-	TRBV28	TRBJ1-5	ASSLEGAGQPQH
few	TRBV7-8	TRBJ2-1	ASTPPLLNEQF
-	TRBV7-9	TRBJ2-4	AGAEELAKNIQY
-	TRBV15	TRBJ2-1	ATRGSSGGQYNEQF
few	TRBV14	TRBJ1-2	ASSQEWGPPGYGYT
few	TRBV6-5	TRBJ2-3	ASSYSIGTGGSTDTQY
few	TRBV7-2	TRBJ2-2	ASSSRQGANTGELF
-	TRBV23-1	TRBJ2-7	ASSPPGDLPSFLYEQY
few	TRBV20-1	TRBJ1-5	SARGRDRFNQPQH
many	TRBV7-2	TRBJ1-1	ASSLRTEINTEAF
-	TRBV6-1	TRBJ2-1	ASGTEGTYNEQF
-	TRBV15	TRBJ2-3	ATSSGLGATQY
many	TRBV7-2	TRBJ2-1	ASSLGGGSGNEQF
-	TRBV10-3	TRBJ2-1	AISEQGASNEQF
-	TRBV7-2	TRBJ2-6	ASSSQRWANVLT
few	TRBV28	TRBJ2-7	ASSSGFPNEQY
few	TRBV7-2	TRBJ2-4	ASSSAGLAKNIQY
-	TRBV27	TRBJ2-7	ASSLLPSAYEQY
few	TRBV19	TRBJ1-1	ASSRGHALEAF
few	TRBV4-1	TRBJ2-1	ASSPLAGSLNEQF
-	TRBV28	TRBJ2-7	ASRSLSGRYEQY
-	TRBV7-9	TRBJ1-2	ASSLDTDYGYT
few	TRBV7-9	TRBJ2-7	ASSPKTPGQGRIEQY
few	TRBV5-1	TRBJ2-1	ASSQDRDHVSYNEQF
few	TRBV7-6	TRBJ2-1	ASSLGRASGGNEQF
many	TRBV9	TRBJ2-1	ASSDGGGDTYNEQF
-	TRBV7-2	TRBJ2-7	ASSFPDSEQY
-	TRBV20-1	TRBJ2-7	SASYYEQY
-	TRBV7-3	TRBJ1-2	ASSLNTGGRDGYT
few	TRBV7-9	TRBJ2-7	ASSAPGEQY
-	TRBV7-8	TRBJ2-1	ASSQRGASYNEQF
few	TRBV7-9	TRBJ1-1	ASSWGGKTEAF
few	TRBV7-2	TRBJ2-7	ASSFLVPSYEQY
-	TRBV12-5	TRBJ1-4	ASASVSTNEKLF
-	TRBV14	TRBJ2-2	ASSRWGLAGENTGELF
few	TRBV28	TRBJ2-7	ASSLGLAASYEQY
many	TRBV7-2	TRBJ2-5	ASSYRGRGETQY
once	TRBV18	TRBJ2-3	ASSPPDRVITDTQY
-	TRBV11-2	TRBJ1-2	ASSTLAPSRDYGYT
few	TRBV7-2	TRBJ2-7	ASSLSSHEQY
many	TRBV7-2	TRBJ2-7	ASSLSGRTGREQY
once	TRBV5-1	TRBJ2-7	ASSFGQRVDSYEQY
few	TRBV29-1	TRBJ2-1	SVSGGAAYNEQF
many	TRBV6-1	TRBJ1-1	ASSSSRDRSMNTEAF
-	TRBV11-2	TRBJ2-1	ASSPKQGISYNEQF